This T cell receptor beta chain was found in a study of blood T cells in healthy people across ages. This clonotype has a handful of counts. Its target is not known. There are 15 residues in the CDR3. Germline V lookup: CDR1 SQVTM, CDR2 ANQGSEA. V shed 4 bases, J shed 3 bases, and the junction held 9 bases outside the gene matches. Sample-barcoded 5' priming and a J-beta primer mix drove a second PCR of about 6 to 12 cycles. Each cDNA molecule, via a template-switch adaptor with 12 random nucleotides, was tagged. One entry per CDR3 protein, called by TCRdb with MiXCR from the 5' RACE reads. The sample gives around 400,000 distinct CDR3 sequences, roughly half of which show up once; around 53% is in the top ten. Donor samples were obtained from healthy Caucasian individuals from Russia, aged about 6 to 100. Peripheral blood was drawn, 7.5 to 10 milliliters per donor. Overall study results and limits: Among T cells, TCR beta diversity per million cells dropped roughly linearly as age rose.

The genes are TRBV29-1 and TRBJ2-3; the match to TRBD2 covers 8 bases. The sample consisted of blood. This receptor was identified in a man in his fifties or sixties in good health. The CDR3 sequence: CSVGSPAGETDTQYF. The CDR3 nucleotides are TGCAGCGTTGGTTCGCCAGCGGGAGAAACAGATACGCAGTATTTT.